What follows are 9 T cell receptor beta chains derived from one specimen sequenced in a study of blood T cell repertoires in COVID-19. The repertoire was sequenced with immunoSEQ multiplex PCR; TCRdb's copy has only in-frame clones and lacks some. The data contain a few hundred thousand clones, around 81% of them singletons. Input material: peripheral blood. The receptors were sampled from a young man who had recovered from COVID-19.

The rearrangement joins TRBV14 to TRBJ1-2, with 8 bases lining up with TRBD1. Germline CDR1 is SGHDN and CDR2 is FVKESK. The V and J ends lost 1 base and 6 bases, in that order; junction bases with no gene match: 1. CDR3 length equals 13 residues. CDR3 nucleotide sequence: TGTGCCAGCAGCCAAGCCAGGGGGCATGGCTACACCTTC. Translated: CASSQARGHGYTF.

The V and J genes are TRBV5-1 and TRBJ1-1, with 7 bases matching TRBD1. The CDR3 runs to 14 residues. V was pared by 4 bases and J by 2 bases, with 5 bases of the junction left unmatched. In germline, CDR1 is SGHRS, CDR2 YFSETQ. This CDR3 reads CASSVGTANTEAFF. As DNA, the CDR3 is TGCGCCAGCAGCGTGGGGACAGCCAACACTGAAGCTTTCTTT.

The chain carries TRBV5-1 and TRBJ2-1; D not certain. The CDR3 has 14 amino acids. CDR1 SGHRS and CDR2 YFSETQ come from the germline V gene. Trimming left V 6 bases short and J 9 bases short, with 19 bases between. As DNA, the CDR3 is TGCGCCAGCATGGTGCAGGTTTTTAATGGTGAGCAGTTCTTC. Its translation is CASMVQVFNGEQFF.

This clone was counted once. V usage is TRBV10-3 and J usage is TRBJ1-3; D might be TRBD1 (6 bases). V lost 4 bases to trimming and J lost 7 bases, with 8 bases between them. The CDR3 has 12 amino acids. Germline loops: CDR1 ENHRY, CDR2 SYGVKD. CDR3 sequence (DNA): TGTGCCATCAGTGGACAGGCCAACACCATATATTTT. This translates into CAISGQANTIYF.

The CDR3 is CSVDRQVNTEAFF. CDR3 bases: TGCAGCGTTGATCGACAGGTGAACACTGAAGCTTTCTTT. This chain joins TRBV29-1 and TRBJ1-1; possible D gene TRBD1, 6 bases. CDR3 length: 13 amino acids. CDR1 is SQVTM, CDR2 ANQGSEA, per germline. V was pared by 3 bases and J by 0 bases, with 8 bases between.

This sequence joins TRBV2 and TRBJ1-5; a weak D match, TRBD1 (5 bases). The CDR3 is 15 residues long. V was shortened by 6 bases and J by 1 base, with 13 bases between the two germline ends. The germline gives CDR1 SNHLY, CDR2 FYNNEI. CDR3 loop: CASRAREGSNQPQHF. The CDR3 DNA follows: TGTGCCAGCAGGGCTAGGGAGGGGAGCAATCAGCCCCAGCATTTT.

The V gene is TRBV10-2, the J gene TRBJ2-5, with D unclear. Trimming shortened V by 3 bases and J by 0 bases, and 11 bases separated the two germline ends. This CDR3 comprises 15 residues. The germline CDR1 and CDR2 sequences are WSHSY and SAAADI. The CDR3 DNA sequence: TGCGCCAGCAGTGACCAGTCCACGTACCAAGAGACCCAGTACTTC. Amino acid sequence: CASSDQSTYQETQYF.

The J gene is TRBJ1-1, the V gene TRBV18; D is uncertain. CDR1 KGHSH and CDR2 LQKENI come from the germline V gene. V was pared by 2 bases and J by 4 bases, with 17 bases between. The CDR3 is 16 residues long. CDR3 sequence: CASSPWMRDIPTEAFF. For the CDR3, the DNA is TGTGCCAGCTCACCATGGATGCGGGATATTCCCACTGAAGCTTTCTTT.

The chain carries TRBV6-5 and TRBJ2-7, with D tentatively TRBD1 (6 bases). With 6 bases removed from V and 0 bases from J, the gap between germline ends came to 12 bases. Germline V gene lookup returns CDR1 MNHEY and CDR2 SVGAGI. This CDR3 has 14 amino acids. The CDR3 sequence: CASRNREHSYEQYV. The CDR3 DNA is TGTGCCAGCAGGAACAGGGAACACTCCTACGAGCAGTACGTC.